What follows describes a single TCR beta chain. These data belong to a study of regulatory T cells in long-lasting Graves disease. The germline CDR1 and CDR2 sequences are LNHDA and SQIVND (reference sequence). The V and J ends lost 6 bases and 2 bases, in that order; junction bases with no gene match: 8. The CDR3 runs to 15 residues. According to the study, TCR beta libraries were built with iRepertoire HTBI primers and CDR3-region Arm-PCR. Original processing methods: Analysis of the samples identified about 62 TRBV and more than eleven TRBJ segments. TCRdb ran MiXCR on the multiplex PCR reads and lists one entry per CDR3 protein. These V and J calls derive from TCRdb rather than the authors' analysis. Among some 500,000 distinct CDR3 sequences listed, approximately 16% were seen once. Time point: newly diagnosed GD, antithyroid drugs for less than 3 months. The TCR library was made from RNA extracted from PBMCs.

The same sample was also used in a study of T cells in Graves' hyperthyroidism and ophthalmopathy.

The source was peripheral blood mononuclear cells (PBMCs), collected at new diagnosis, from a patient treated with antithyroid drugs. The chain joins TRBV19 to TRBJ2-7; 9 bases match TRBD2. The clonotype was recovered from a woman aged 35-65 years with Graves disease. The CDR3 DNA follows: TGTGCCAGTAGCCCACGACTAGCGGTAACCTACGAGCAGTACTTC. Its protein is CASSPRLAVTYEQYF.